The T cell receptor (beta chain) described here comes from a study of metastatic and nonmetastatic thyroid tumors. Note on this clone: This sample also contains other DNA sequences that code for the same CDR3.

Patients underwent thyroid surgery, and none had received any treatment before it. Germline V gene lookup returns CDR1 DFQATT and CDR2 SNEGSKA (reference sequence). CDR3 length: 15 residues. Losses at the gene ends were 3 bases for V and 5 bases for J; bases not matched to a gene: 12. TCRdb reprocessed the PCR reads via MiXCR. The sample contains around 50,000 clones, 22% of which appear only once. This receptor was obtained from a male donor with papillary thyroid cancer or a benign thyroid nodule (not recorded which). Some clones in this sample may be carry-over from other donors' samples. The V call is TRBV20-1, the J call TRBJ2-5, with 7 bases that match TRBD2. Sequenced: blood. This CDR3 is CSASVSGGEGETQYF. The CDR3 DNA sequence: TGCAGTGCTAGTGTTAGCGGTGGGGAGGGGGAGACCCAGTACTTC.